This TCR beta chain was found in a study of cytomegalovirus exposure and HLA in healthy donors. Study-level information: The roughly 120 validation repertoires and the 666 first-cohort repertoires shared a platform, a later analysis reported.

From the roughly 110-subject validation cohort, which was separate from the roughly 630-subject first cohort, the donors were drawn. This table comes from immunoSEQ multiplex PCR, and its TCRdb copy is limited to in-frame clones, with some not included. Seen here are about 130,000 clones, more than 80% observed once, and the top ten hold 6.2%. The CDR3 runs to 16 residues. With V trimmed by 2 bases and J by 1 base, 9 bases remained unmatched. Germline values: CDR1 SGHRS, CDR2 YFSETQ. Turning to this clone: The antigen remains undetermined.

Study-level findings and limits: A few CMV-associated chains were confirmed in vitro to be specific for CMV antigens. Over 150 TCR beta chains were listed as cytomegalovirus-associated.

The sample was PBMCs. The rearrangement uses TRBV5-1 and TRBJ2-7, with 7 bases matching TRBD2. The TCR originated in a woman aged 25 to 39 in good health and CMV-seropositive. DNA of the CDR3: TGCGCCAGCAGCTTCCCCTCTGCGCGGGGGTCCTACGAGCAGTACTTC. Translated, it gives CASSFPSARGSYEQYF.